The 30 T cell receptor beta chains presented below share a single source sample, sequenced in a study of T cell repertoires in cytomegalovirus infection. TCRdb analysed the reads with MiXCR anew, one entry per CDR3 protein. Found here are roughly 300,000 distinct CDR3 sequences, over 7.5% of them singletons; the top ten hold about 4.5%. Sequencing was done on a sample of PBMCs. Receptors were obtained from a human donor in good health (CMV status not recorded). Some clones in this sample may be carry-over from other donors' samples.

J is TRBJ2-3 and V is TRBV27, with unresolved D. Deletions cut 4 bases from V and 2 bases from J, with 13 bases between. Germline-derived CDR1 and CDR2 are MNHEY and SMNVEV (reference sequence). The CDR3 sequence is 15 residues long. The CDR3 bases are TGTGCCAGCAGTTCCATGGACCGATTCACAGATACGCAGTATTTT. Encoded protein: CASSSMDRFTDTQYF.

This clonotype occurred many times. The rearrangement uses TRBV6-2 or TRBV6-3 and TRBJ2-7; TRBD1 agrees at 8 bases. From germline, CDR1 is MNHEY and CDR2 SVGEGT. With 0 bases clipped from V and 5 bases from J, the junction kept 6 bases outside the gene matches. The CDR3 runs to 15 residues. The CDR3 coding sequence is TGTGCCAGCAGTTACTCTATTGGGACAGGCCACGAGCAGTACTTC. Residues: CASSYSIGTGHEQYF.

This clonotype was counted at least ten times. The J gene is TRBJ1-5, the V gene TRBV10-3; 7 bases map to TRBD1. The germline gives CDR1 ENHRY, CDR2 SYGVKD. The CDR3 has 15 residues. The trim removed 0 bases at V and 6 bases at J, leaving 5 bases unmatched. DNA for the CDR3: TGTGCCATCAGTGAGTCCGGGACAGTGCGTCAGCCCCAGCATTTT. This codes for CAISESGTVRQPQHF.

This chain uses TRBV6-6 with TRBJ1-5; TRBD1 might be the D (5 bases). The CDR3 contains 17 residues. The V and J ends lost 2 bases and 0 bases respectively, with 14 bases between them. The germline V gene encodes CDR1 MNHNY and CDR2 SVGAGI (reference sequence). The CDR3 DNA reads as TGTGCCAGCAGTTACACGGCGGGGGGGTCTAGCAATCAGCCCCAGCATTTT. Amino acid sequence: CASSYTAGGSSNQPQHF.

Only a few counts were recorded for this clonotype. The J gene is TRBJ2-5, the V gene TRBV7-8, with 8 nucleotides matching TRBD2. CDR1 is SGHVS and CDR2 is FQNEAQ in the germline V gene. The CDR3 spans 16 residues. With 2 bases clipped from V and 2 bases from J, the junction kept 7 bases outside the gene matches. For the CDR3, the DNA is TGTGCCAGCAGCTTAACTTCCCTAGCGGGTCAAGAGACCCAGTACTTC. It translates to CASSLTSLAGQETQYF.

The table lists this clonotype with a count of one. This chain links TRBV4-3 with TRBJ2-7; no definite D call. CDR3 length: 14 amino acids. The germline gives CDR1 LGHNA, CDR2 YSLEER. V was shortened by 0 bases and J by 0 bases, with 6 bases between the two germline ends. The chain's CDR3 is CASSQDSASYEQYF. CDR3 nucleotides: TGCGCCAGCAGCCAAGACAGCGCCTCCTACGAGCAGTACTTC.

The CDR3 loop is CASSLVPSSGGDNEQFF. The DNA of the CDR3 is TGTGCCAGCAGCTTAGTCCCCTCTAGCGGGGGAGACAATGAGCAGTTCTTC. The chain uses TRBV7-3 and TRBJ2-1; 10 nucleotides line up with TRBD2. V lost 2 bases and J lost 5; bases outside the gene matches: 9. The CDR3 extends over 17 amino acids. Germline CDR1 SGHTA, CDR2 FQGTGA.

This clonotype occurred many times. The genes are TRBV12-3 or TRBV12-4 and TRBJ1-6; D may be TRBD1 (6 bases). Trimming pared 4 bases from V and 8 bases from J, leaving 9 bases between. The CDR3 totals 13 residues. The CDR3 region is CASSWGPDSPLHF. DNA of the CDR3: TGTGCCAGCAGTTGGGGGCCTGATTCACCCCTCCACTTT.

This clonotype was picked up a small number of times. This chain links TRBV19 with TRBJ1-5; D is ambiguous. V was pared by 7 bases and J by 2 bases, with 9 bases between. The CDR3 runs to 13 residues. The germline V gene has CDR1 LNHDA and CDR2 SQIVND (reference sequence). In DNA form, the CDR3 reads TGTGCCAGTACTAACCCGGGCAATCAGCCCCAGCATTTT. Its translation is CASTNPGNQPQHF.

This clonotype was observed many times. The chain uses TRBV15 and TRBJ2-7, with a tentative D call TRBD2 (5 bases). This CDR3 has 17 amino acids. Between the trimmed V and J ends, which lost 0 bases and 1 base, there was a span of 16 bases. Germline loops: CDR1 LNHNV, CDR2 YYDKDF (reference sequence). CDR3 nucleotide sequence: TGTGCCACCAGCAGAGATTCCAGCGGCACTTGGTCCTACGAGCAGTACTTC. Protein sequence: CATSRDSSGTWSYEQYF. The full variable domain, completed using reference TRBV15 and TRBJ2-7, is DAMVIQNPRYQVTQFGKPVTLSCSQTLNHNVMYWYQQKSSQAPKLLFHYYDKDFNNEADTPDNFQSRRPNTSFCFLDIRSPGLGDTAMYLCATSRDSSGTWSYEQYFGPGTRLTVT.

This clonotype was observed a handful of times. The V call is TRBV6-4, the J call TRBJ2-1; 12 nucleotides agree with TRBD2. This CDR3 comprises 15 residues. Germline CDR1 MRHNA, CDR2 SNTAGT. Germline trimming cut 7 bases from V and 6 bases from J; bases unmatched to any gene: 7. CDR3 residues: CASTPTSGGSNEQFF. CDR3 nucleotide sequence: TGTGCCAGCACCCCGACTAGCGGGGGCTCCAATGAGCAGTTCTTC.

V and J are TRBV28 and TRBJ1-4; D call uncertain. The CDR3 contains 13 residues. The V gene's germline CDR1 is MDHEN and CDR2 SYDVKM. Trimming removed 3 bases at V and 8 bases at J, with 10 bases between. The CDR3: CASSFRFWEKLFF. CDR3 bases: TGTGCCAGCAGTTTCAGGTTTTGGGAAAAACTGTTTTTT. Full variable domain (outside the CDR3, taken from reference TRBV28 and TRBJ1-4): DVKVTQSSRYLVKRTGEKVFLECVQDMDHENMFWYRQDPGLGLRLIYFSYDVKMKEKGDIPEGYSVSREKKERFSLILESASTNQTSMYLCASSFRFWEKLFFGSGTQLSVL.

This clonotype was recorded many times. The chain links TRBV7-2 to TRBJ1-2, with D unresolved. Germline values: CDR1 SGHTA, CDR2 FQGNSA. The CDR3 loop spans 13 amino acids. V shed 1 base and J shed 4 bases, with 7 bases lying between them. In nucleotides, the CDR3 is TGTGCCAGCAGCTTAGATCCCGCCTATGGCTACACCTTC. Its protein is CASSLDPAYGYTF.

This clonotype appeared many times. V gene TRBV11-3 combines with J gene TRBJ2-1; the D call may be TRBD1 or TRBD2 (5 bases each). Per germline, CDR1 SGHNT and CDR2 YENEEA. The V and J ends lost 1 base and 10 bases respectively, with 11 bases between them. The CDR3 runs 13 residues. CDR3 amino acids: CASSLVDRDEQFF. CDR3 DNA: TGTGCCAGCAGCTTAGTCGACCGGGACGAGCAGTTCTTC. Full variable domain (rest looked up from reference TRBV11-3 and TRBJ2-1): EAGVVQSPRYKIIEKKQPVAFWCNPISGHNTLYWYLQNLGQGPELLIRYENEEAVDDSQLPKDRFSAERLKGVDSTLKIQPAELGDSAVYLCASSLVDRDEQFFGPGTRLTVL.

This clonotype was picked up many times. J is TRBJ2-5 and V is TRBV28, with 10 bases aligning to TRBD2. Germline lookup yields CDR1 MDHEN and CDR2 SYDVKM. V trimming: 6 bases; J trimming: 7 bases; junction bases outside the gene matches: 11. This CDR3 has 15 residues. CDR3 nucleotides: TGTGCCAGCAGCCGAACCGGGACTAGCGTCGGGACCCAGTACTTC. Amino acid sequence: CASSRTGTSVGTQYF.

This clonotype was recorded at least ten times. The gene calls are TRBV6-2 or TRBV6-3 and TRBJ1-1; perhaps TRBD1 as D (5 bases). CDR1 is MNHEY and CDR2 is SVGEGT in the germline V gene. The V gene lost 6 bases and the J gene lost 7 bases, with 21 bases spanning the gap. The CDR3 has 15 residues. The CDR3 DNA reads TGTGCCAGCAGAGGACGGATCAAACTGGGGGGTGAAGCTTTCTTT. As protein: CASRGRIKLGGEAFF.

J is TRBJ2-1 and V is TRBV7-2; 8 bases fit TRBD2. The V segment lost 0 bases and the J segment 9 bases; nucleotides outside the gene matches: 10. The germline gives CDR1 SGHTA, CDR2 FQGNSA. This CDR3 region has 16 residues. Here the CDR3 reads CASSLALGGAGGEQFF. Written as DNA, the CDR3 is TGTGCCAGCAGCTTAGCGCTCGGGGGGGCAGGAGGTGAGCAGTTCTTC.

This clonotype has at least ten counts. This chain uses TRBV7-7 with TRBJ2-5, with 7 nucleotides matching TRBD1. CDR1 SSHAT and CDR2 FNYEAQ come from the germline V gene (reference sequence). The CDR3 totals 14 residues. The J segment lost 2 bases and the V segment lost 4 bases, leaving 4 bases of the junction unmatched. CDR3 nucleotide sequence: TGTGCCAGCAGCTCCGGGACAGTACAAGAGACCCAGTACTTC. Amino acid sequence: CASSSGTVQETQYF.

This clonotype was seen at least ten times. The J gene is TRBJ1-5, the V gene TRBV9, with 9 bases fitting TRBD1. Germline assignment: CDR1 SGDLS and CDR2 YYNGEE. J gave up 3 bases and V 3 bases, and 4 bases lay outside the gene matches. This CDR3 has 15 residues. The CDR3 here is CASSGGQGFNQPQHF. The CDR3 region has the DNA TGTGCCAGCAGCGGGGGACAGGGCTTCAATCAGCCCCAGCATTTT.

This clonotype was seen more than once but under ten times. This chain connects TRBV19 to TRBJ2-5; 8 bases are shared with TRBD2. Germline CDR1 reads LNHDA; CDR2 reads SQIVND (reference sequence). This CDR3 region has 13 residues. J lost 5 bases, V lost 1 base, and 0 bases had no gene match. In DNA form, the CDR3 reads TGTGCCAGTAGTATAGCGGGAGGGGAGACCCAGTACTTC. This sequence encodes CASSIAGGETQYF.

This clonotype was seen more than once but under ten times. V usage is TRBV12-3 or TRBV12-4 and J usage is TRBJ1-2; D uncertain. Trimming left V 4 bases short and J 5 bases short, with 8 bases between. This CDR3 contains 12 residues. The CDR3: CASSSGRYGYTF. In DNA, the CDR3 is TGTGCCAGCAGTTCTGGGAGATATGGCTACACCTTC.

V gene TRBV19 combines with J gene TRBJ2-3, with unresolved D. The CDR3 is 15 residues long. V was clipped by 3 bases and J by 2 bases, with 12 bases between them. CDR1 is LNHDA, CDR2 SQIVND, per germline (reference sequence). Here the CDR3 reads CASSIRESTTDTQYF. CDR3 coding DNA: TGTGCCAGTAGTATCCGTGAGTCGACCACAGATACGCAGTATTTT.

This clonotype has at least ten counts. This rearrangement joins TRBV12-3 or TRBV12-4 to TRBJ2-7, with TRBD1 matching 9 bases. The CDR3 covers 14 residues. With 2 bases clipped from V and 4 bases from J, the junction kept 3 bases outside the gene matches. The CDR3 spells CASSLRGQGYEQYF. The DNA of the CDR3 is TGTGCCAGCAGTTTACGGGGACAGGGATACGAGCAGTACTTC.

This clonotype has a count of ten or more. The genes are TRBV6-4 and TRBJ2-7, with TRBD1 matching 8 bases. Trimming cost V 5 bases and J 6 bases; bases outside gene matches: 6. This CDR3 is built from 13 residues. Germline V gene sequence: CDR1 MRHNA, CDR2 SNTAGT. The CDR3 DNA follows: TGTGCCAGCAGTATTGACAGGGGTTCCGAGCAGTACTTC. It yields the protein CASSIDRGSEQYF.

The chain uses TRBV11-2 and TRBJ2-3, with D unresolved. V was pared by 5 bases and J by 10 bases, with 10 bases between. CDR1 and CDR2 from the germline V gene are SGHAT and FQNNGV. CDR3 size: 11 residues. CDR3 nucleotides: TGTGCCAGCAGCGTAACTGGGGCGCAGTATTTT. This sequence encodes CASSVTGAQYF.

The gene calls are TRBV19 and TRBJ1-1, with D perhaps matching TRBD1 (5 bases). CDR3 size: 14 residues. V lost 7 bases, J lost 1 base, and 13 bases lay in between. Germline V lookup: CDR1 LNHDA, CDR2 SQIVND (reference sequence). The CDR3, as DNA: TGTGCCAGTAACGAGGGGAGTGGGAACACTGAAGCTTTCTTT. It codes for CASNEGSGNTEAFF.

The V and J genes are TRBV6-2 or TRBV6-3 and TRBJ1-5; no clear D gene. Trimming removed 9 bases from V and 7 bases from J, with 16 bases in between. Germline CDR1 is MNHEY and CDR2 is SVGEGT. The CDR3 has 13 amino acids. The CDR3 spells CASQSSMRQPQHF. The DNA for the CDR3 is TGTGCCAGTCAATCGAGTATGAGGCAGCCCCAGCATTTT.

CDR3 amino acids: CASSWGLAGGRYEQYF. The CDR3 nucleotides read TGTGCCAGCAGCTGGGGACTAGCGGGAGGGAGGTACGAGCAGTACTTC. The chain links TRBV7-6 to TRBJ2-7; 16 nucleotides match TRBD2. The CDR3 runs 16 residues. J gave up 4 bases and V 4 bases, and 4 bases lay outside the gene matches. The germline CDR1 and CDR2 sequences are SGHVS and FNYEAQ.

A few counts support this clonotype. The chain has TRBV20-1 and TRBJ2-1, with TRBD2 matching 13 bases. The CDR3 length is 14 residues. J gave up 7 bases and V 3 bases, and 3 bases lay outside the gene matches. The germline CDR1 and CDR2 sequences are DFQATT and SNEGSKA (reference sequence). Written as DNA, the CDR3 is TGCAGTGCTAGGTTACTAGCGGGAGGGAATGAGCAGTTCTTC. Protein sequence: CSARLLAGGNEQFF.

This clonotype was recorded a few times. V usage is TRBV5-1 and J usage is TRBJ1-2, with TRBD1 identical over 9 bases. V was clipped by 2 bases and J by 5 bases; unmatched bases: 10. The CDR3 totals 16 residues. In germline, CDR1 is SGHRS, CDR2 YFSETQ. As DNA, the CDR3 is TGCGCCAGCAGCTTACAGCCGGGACAGGGAGTTTATGGCTACACCTTC. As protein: CASSLQPGQGVYGYTF. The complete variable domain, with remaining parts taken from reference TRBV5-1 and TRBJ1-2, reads KAGVTQTPRYLIKTRGQQVTLSCSPISGHRSVSWYQQTPGQGLQFLFEYFSETQRNKGNFPGRFSGRQFSNSRSEMNVSTLELGDSALYLCASSLQPGQGVYGYTFGSGTRLTVV.